This T cell receptor beta chain was identified during a study of beta chain features in type 1 diabetes. Regarding the study as a whole: Naive, central memory and Treg TCRB repertoires seemed to resemble each other more closely in patients than they did in healthy donors. In every one of the four CD4+ subsets, TCRB CDR3s were moderately but significantly shorter in Type 1 diabetes patients.

Germline CDR1 is SGHRS and CDR2 is YFSETQ. The CDR3 runs 15 residues. Trimming took off 2 bases at V and 1 base at J, with 12 bases between the two ends. TCRB transcripts that were expressed got sequenced, as all of the isolated RNA had been reverse transcribed. Sequencing used immunoSEQ multiplex PCR; TCRdb keeps in-frame clones, though not all of them. The table records fewer than 500,000 clones, more than 11% of them present only once. This clone was found a few times. What it binds is not known. One heparinised draw, averaging approximately 120 mL, was taken per donor. Sorting of CD4+ naive, central memory, regulatory and stem cell-like memory cells was performed via CD45RO/CCR7/CD25/CD127/CD95/CD27.

The clonotype was recovered from a man under 40 in good health. Source material: naive CD4+ T cells from blood. The gene calls are TRBV5-1 and TRBJ1-1, with a weak D call TRBD1 (6 bases). The DNA for the CDR3 is TGCGCCAGCAGCTTCCGGGGGCTGAGGAACACTGAAGCTTTCTTT. Protein sequence: CASSFRGLRNTEAFF.